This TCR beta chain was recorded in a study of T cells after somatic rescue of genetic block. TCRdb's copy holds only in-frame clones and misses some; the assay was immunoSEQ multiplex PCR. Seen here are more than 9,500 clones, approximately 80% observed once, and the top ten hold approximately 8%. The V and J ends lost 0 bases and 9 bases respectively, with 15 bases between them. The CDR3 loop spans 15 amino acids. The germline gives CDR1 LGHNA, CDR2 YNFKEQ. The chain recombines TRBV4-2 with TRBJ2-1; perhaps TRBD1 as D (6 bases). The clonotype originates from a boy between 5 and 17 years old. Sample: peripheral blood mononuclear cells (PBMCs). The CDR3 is CASSQDFRGEGEQFF. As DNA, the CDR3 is TGTGCCAGCAGCCAAGATTTCAGGGGAGAAGGTGAGCAGTTCTTC.